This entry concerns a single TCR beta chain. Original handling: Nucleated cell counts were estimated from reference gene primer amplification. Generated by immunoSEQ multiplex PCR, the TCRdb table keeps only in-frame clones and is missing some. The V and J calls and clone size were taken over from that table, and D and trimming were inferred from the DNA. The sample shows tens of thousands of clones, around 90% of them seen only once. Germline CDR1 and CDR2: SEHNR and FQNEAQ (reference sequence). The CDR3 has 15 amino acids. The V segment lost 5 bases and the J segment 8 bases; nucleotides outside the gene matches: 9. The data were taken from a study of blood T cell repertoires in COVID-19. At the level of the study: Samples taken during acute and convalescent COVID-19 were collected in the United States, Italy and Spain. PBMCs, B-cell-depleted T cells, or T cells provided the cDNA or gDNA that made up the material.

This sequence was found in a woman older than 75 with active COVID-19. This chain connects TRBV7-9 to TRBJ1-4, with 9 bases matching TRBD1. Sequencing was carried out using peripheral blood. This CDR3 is CASSLAGTGIEKLFF. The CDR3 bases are TGTGCCAGCAGCCTCGCCGGGACAGGGATAGAAAAACTGTTTTTT.